This T cell receptor (beta chain) was identified during a study of blood T cell repertoires in COVID-19. As for the study in general: T cells, B-cell-depleted T cells, or PBMCs supplied cDNA or gDNA.

Data came from immunoSEQ multiplex PCR; TCRdb stores just in-frame clones and leaves some out. The data contain 55,000 to 80,000 clones, 83% of them singletons. The V and J ends lost 3 bases and 8 bases respectively, with 11 bases between them. There are 13 residues in the CDR3. Germline values: CDR1 SGHRS, CDR2 YFSETQ. The source of this sequence is a human donor in a cohort sampled during active COVID-19. The sequenced material came from peripheral blood. The chain links TRBV5-1 to TRBJ1-4; D is perhaps TRBD1 (6 bases). The CDR3 DNA follows: TGCGCCAGCAGCTCCAGGGGTAGGGAAAAACTGTTTTTT. Amino acids: CASSSRGREKLFF.